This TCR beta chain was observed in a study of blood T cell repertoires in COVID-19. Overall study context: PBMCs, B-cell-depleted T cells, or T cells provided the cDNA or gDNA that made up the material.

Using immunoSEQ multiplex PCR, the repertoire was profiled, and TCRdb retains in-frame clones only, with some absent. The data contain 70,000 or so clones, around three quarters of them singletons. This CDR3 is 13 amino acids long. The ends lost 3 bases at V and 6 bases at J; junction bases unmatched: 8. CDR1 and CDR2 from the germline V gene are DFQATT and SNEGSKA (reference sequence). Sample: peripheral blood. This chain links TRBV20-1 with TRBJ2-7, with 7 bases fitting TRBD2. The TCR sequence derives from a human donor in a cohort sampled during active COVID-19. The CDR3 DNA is TGCAGTGCTAGTGGGGGGGTGAGGAGCGAGCAGTACTTC. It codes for CSASGGVRSEQYF.